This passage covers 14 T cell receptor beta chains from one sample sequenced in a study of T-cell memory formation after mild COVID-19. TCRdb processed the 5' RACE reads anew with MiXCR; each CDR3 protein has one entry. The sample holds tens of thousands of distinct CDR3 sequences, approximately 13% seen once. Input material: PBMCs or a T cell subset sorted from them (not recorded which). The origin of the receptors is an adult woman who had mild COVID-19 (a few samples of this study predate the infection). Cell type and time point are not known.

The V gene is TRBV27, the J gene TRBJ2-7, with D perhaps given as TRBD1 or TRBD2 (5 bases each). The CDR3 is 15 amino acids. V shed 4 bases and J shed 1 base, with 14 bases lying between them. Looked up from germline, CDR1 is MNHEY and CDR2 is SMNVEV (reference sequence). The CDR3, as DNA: TGTGCCAGCAGTTCCTCGGGACGGGGTTCCTACGAGCAGTACTTC. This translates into CASSSSGRGSYEQYF.

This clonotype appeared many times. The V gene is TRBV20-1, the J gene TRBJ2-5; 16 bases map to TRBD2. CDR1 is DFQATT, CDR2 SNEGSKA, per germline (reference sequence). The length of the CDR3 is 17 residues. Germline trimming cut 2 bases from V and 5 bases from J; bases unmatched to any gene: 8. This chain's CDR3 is CSARTGLAGGPRETQYF. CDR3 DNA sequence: TGCAGTGCTAGAACGGGACTAGCGGGGGGGCCGAGGGAGACCCAGTACTTC.

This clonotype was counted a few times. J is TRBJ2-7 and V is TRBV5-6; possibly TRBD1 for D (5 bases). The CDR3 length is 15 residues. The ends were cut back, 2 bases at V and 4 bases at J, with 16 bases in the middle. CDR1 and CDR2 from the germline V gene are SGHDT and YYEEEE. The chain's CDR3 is CASSLTGPTAYEQYF. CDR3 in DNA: TGTGCCAGCAGCTTAACAGGACCTACAGCTTACGAGCAGTACTTC.

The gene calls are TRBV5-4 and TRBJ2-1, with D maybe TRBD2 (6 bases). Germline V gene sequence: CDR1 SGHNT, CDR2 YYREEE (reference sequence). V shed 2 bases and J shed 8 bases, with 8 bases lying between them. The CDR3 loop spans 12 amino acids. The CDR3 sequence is CASSFTGDEQFF. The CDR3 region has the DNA TGTGCCAGCAGCTTTACGGGGGATGAGCAGTTCTTC. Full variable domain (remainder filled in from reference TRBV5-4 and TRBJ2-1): ETGVTQSPTHLIKTRGQQVTLRCSSQSGHNTVSWYQQALGQGPQFIFQYYREEENGRGNFPPRFSGLQFPNYSSELNVNALELDDSALYLCASSFTGDEQFFGPGTRLTVL.

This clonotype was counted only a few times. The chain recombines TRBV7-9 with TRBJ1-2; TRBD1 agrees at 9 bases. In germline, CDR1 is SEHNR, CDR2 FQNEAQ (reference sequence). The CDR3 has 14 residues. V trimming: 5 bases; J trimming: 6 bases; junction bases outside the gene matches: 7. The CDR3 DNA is TGTGCCAGCAGCCTGGGACAGGGTTCGGATGGCTACACCTTC. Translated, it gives CASSLGQGSDGYTF.

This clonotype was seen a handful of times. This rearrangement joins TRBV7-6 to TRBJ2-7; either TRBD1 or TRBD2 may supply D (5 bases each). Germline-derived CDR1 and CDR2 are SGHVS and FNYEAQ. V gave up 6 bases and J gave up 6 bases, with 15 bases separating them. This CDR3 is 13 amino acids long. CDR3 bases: TGTGCCAGCAGTGGCCCAGGGAGAGTCGAGCAGTACTTC. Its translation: CASSGPGRVEQYF.

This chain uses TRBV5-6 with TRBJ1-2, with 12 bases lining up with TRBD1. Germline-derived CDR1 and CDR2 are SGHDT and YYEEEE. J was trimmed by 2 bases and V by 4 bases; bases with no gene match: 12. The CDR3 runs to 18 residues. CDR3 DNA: TGTGCCAGCAGCCCCGTTCGGGACAGGGGGCCGTTAAACTATGGCTACACCTTC. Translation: CASSPVRDRGPLNYGYTF.

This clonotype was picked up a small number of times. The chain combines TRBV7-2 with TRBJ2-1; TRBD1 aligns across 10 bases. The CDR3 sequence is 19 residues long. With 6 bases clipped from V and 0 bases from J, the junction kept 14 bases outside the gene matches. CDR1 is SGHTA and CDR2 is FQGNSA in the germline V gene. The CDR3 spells CASSPVDRGVTGSYNEQFF. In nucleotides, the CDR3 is TGTGCCAGCAGTCCCGTGGACAGGGGGGTTACAGGCTCCTACAATGAGCAGTTCTTC.

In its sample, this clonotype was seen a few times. CDR3 nucleotide sequence: TGTGCCAGCAGCTTAATTGGGGGCCAAGAGACCCAGTACTTC. Amino acid sequence: CASSLIGGQETQYF. The chain uses TRBV7-3 and TRBJ2-5; D could derive from TRBD1 or TRBD2 (5 bases each). The CDR3 consists of 14 residues. CDR1 is SGHTA and CDR2 is FQGTGA in the germline V gene. V was cut by 1 base and J by 1 base, with 7 bases left in between.

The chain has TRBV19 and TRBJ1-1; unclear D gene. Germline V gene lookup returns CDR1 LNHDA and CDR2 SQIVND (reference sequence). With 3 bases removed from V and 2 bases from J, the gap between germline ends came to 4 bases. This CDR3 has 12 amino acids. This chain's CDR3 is CASSMTNTEAFF. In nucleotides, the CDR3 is TGTGCCAGTAGTATGACAAACACTGAAGCTTTCTTT.

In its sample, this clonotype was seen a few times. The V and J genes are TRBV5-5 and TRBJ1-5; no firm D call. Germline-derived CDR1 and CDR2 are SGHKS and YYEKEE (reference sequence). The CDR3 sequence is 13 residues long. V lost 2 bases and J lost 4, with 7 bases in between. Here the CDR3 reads CASSFWENQPQHF. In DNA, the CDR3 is TGTGCCAGCAGCTTTTGGGAGAATCAGCCCCAGCATTTT.

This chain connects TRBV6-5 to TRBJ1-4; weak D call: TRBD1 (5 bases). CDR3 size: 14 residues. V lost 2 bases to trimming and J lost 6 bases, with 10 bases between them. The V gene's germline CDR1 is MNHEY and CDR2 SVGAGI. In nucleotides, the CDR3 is TGTGCCAGCAGTTACGCAGCAGGGTATGAAAAACTGTTTTTT. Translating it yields CASSYAAGYEKLFF.

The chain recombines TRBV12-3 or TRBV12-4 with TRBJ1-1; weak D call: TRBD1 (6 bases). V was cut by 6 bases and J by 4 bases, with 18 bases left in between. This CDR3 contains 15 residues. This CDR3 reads CASSPPHREPTEAFF. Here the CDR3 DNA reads TGTGCCAGCAGCCCACCCCACAGGGAACCCACTGAAGCTTTCTTT.

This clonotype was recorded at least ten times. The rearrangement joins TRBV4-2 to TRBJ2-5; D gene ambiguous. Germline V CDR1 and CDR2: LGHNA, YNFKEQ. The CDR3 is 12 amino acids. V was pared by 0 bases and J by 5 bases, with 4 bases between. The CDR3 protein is CASSQEGETQYF. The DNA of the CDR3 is TGTGCCAGCAGCCAAGAGGGCGAGACCCAGTACTTC.